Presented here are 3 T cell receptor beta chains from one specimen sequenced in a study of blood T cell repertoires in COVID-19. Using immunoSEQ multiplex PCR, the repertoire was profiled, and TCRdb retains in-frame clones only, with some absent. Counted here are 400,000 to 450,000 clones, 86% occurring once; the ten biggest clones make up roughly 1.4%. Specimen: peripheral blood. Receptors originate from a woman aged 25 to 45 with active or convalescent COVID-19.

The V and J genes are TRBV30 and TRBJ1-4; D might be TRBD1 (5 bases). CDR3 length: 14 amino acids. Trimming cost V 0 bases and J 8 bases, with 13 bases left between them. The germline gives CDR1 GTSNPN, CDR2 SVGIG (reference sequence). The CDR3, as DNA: TGTGCCTGGAGTGTACCGCAGGGCAGGGAAAAACTGTTTTTT. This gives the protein CAWSVPQGREKLFF.

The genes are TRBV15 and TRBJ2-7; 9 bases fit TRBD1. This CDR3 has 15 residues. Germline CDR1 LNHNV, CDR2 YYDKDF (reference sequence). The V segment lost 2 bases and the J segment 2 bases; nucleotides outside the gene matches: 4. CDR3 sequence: CATSRPGQGPYEQYF. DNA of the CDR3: TGTGCCACCAGCAGACCGGGACAGGGTCCCTACGAGCAGTACTTC.

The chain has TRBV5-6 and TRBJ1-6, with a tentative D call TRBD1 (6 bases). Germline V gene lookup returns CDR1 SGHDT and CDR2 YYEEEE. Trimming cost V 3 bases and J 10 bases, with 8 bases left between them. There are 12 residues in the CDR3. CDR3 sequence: CASSYTGSPLHF. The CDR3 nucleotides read TGTGCCAGCAGCTATACAGGGTCACCCCTCCACTTT.